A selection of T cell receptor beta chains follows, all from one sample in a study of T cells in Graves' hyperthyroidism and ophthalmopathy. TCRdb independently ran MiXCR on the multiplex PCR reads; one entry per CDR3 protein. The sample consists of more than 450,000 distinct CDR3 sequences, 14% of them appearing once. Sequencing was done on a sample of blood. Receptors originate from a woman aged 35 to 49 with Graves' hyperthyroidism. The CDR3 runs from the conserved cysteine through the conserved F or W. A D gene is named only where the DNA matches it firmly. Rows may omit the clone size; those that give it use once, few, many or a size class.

TGTGCCAGCAGCGTAGAGTCTAGCGCCTACGAGCAGTACTTC	CASSVESSAYEQYF	NA	TRBV9	TRBJ2-7	NA
TGCGCCAGCAGCTCGCGAAATAGCGGAGGGGACAATGAGCAGTTCTTC	CASSSRNSGGDNEQFF	NA	TRBV5-1	TRBJ2-1	few
TGTGCCAGCAGTAGAGGGACAAACAATCAGCCCCAGCATTTT	CASSRGTNNQPQHF	NA	TRBV5-6	TRBJ1-5	NA
TGTGCCTTCATACAGGGGAAATCCTACGAGCAGTACTTC	CAFIQGKSYEQYF	TRBD1	TRBV30	TRBJ2-7	NA
TGTGCCAGCAGTCCGGGACTAGCGGGAATTGAGACCCAGTACTTC	CASSPGLAGIETQYF	TRBD2	TRBV28	TRBJ2-5	few
TGTGCCAGCAGTTACTCGAGTAGAGCTAGCTCCTACGAGCAGTACTTC	CASSYSSRASSYEQYF	NA	TRBV6-7	TRBJ2-7	NA
TGTGCCAGCAGCGATTTAGGGGACAGTTACTACGAGCAGTACTTC	CASSDLGDSYYEQYF	TRBD1	TRBV11-1	TRBJ2-7	NA
TGTGCCAGCAGTTACTTCTCCGGACCCCTCCACTTT	CASSYFSGPLHF	NA	TRBV6-5	TRBJ1-6	NA
TGTGCCATCAATCCCACAGGGGGCAACACTGAAGCTTTCTTT	CAINPTGGNTEAFF	TRBD1	TRBV6-1	TRBJ1-1	NA
TGCGCCAGCAGCCAAGACCCTGGGTCCGGAAACACCATATATTTT	CASSQDPGSGNTIYF	NA	TRBV4-1	TRBJ1-3	NA
TGTGCCATCAGTGAGTCCGGGACAGAGCAAGAGACCCAGTACTTC	CAISESGTEQETQYF	TRBD1	TRBV10-3	TRBJ2-5	few
TGTGCCAGCAGTCCTGCGGACAGGGCCCAAGAGACCCAGTACTTC	CASSPADRAQETQYF	TRBD1	TRBV12-3/TRBV12-4	TRBJ2-5	many
TGTGCCAGGGTAAGGGGGGCTAGCAATCAGCCCCAGCATTTT	CARVRGASNQPQHF	NA	TRBV7-9	TRBJ1-5	many
TGTGCCAGCAGTTTATTCCGGGGATATGGCTACACCTTC	CASSLFRGYGYTF	NA	TRBV28	TRBJ1-2	many
TGTGCCAGCAGCGGAACCGCAGGGGGCTTCTCCTACGAGCAGTACTTC	CASSGTAGGFSYEQYF	TRBD1	TRBV11-2	TRBJ2-7	many
TGCAGTGGGGTTTGGGCGGGCCGCTACGAGCAGTACTTC	CSGVWAGRYEQYF	NA	TRBV20-1	TRBJ2-7	NA
TGTGCCTGGAGGGCGGAAAGCTACGAGCAGTACTTC	CAWRAESYEQYF	NA	TRBV30	TRBJ2-7	many
TGTGCCAGCAGTTCACAGGGGTTGGGCACTGAAGCTTTCTTT	CASSSQGLGTEAFF	TRBD1	TRBV11-2	TRBJ1-1	many
TGTGCCACCAGTGATCTTACACCGGGACAGGGGGGGCAAGAGACCCAGTACTTC	CATSDLTPGQGGQETQYF	TRBD1	TRBV24-1	TRBJ2-5	few
TGCGCCAGCAGCGACCGGGACTATGGCTACACCTTC	CASSDRDYGYTF	NA	TRBV5-1	TRBJ1-2	few
TGTGCCAGCAGCTTAGTCCCCCCCCGACGTGGACTAGCGGGAAGCACAGATACGCAGTATTTT	CASSLVPPRRGLAGSTDTQYF	TRBD2	TRBV7-6	TRBJ2-3	NA
TGCAGTGCTAGAGGCCCGGGACCCAGCTCCTACGAGCAGTACTTC	CSARGPGPSSYEQYF	NA	TRBV20-1	TRBJ2-7	NA
TGCGCCAGCCACTTAGGGGGGGGTGTCGGTCAGCCCCAGCATTTT	CASHLGGGVGQPQHF	NA	TRBV10-1	TRBJ1-5	NA
TGTGCCAGCAGTGTAGCGGGAGTTGTCTACGAGCAGTACTTC	CASSVAGVVYEQYF	TRBD2	TRBV6-1	TRBJ2-7	many
TGTGCCACCAGTGACCGGGGCTATTTCGGGGAGCTGTTTTTT	CATSDRGYFGELFF	NA	TRBV24-1	TRBJ2-2	many
TGTGCCAGCAGTGTAACAGCCAAAGATACGCAGTATTTT	CASSVTAKDTQYF	NA	TRBV2	TRBJ2-3	many
TGTGCCAGCAGTTTGGGCGGGATCGGGGCCAACGTCCTGACTTTC	CASSLGGIGANVLTF	NA	TRBV12-3/TRBV12-4	TRBJ2-6	few
TGTGCCAGCAGCCAAGATCCAGTCTATGGCTACACCTTC	CASSQDPVYGYTF	NA	TRBV14	TRBJ1-2	few
TGTGCCAGCCGCCCGGGACACGGGAACACCGGGGAGCTGTTTTTT	CASRPGHGNTGELFF	NA	TRBV3-1	TRBJ2-2	many
TGTGCCAGCAGGAGGGGGGGAGTACAAGAGACCCAGTACTTC	CASRRGGVQETQYF	NA	TRBV2	TRBJ2-5	many
TGTGCCATCAGTGGTAGGACAGGGCTTTACAATGAGCAGTTCTTC	CAISGRTGLYNEQFF	TRBD1	TRBV10-3	TRBJ2-1	NA
TGTGCCAGTAGTATTGGGCAGGGGAGGCAAGAGACCCAGTACTTC	CASSIGQGRQETQYF	NA	TRBV19	TRBJ2-5	few